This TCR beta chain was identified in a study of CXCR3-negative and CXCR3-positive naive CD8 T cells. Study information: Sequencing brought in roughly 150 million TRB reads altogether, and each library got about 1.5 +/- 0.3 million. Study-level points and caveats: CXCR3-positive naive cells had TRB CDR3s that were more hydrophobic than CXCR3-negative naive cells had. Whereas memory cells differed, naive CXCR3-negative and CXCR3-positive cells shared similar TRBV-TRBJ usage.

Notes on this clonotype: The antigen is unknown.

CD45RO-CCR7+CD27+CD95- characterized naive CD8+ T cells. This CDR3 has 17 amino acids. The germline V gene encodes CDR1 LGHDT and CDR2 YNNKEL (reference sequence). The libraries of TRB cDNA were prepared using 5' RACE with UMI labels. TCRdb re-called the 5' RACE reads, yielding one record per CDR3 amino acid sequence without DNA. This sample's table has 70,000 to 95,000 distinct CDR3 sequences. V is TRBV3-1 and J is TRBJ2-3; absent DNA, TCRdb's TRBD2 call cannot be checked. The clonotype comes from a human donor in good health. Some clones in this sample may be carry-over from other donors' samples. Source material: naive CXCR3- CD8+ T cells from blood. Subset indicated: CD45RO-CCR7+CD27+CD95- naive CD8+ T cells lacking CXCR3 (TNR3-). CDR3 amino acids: CASSQAAGGPGTDTQYF.